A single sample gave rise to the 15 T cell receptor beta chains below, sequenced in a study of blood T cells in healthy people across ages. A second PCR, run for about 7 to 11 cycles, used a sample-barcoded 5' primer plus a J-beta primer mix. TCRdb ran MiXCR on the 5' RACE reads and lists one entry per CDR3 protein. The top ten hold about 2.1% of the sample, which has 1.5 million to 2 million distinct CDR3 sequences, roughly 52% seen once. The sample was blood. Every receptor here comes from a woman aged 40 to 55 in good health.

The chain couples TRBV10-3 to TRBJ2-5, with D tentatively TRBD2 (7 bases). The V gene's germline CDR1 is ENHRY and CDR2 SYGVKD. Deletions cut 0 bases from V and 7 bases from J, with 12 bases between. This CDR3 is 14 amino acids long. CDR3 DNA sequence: TGTGCCATCAGTGAGTCTAGGGGAGGGGGGACCCAGTACTTC. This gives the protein CAISESRGGGTQYF.

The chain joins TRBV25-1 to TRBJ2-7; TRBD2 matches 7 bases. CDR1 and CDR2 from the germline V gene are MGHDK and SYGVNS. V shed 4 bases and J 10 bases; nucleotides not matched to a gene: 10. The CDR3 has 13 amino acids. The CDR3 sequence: CASSVKDSGPQYF. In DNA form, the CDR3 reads TGTGCCAGCAGTGTTAAAGATAGCGGGCCCCAGTACTTC.

The CDR3: CASSATTGSEQYF. DNA for the CDR3: TGTGCCAGCAGCGCGACGACAGGGAGCGAGCAGTACTTC. This chain joins TRBV9 and TRBJ2-5; TRBD1 agrees at 7 bases. The J call may be faulty, since TRBJ2-7 better matches the DNA end. This CDR3 has 13 amino acids. CDR1 and CDR2 from the germline V gene are SGDLS and YYNGEE.

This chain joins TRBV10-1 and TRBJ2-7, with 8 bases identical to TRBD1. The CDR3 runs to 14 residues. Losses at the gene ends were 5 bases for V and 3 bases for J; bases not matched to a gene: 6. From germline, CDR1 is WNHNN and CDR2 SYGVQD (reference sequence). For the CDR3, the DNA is TGCGCCAGCAGTCGGACAGGGATGGTCTACGAGCAGTACTTC. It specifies CASSRTGMVYEQYF.

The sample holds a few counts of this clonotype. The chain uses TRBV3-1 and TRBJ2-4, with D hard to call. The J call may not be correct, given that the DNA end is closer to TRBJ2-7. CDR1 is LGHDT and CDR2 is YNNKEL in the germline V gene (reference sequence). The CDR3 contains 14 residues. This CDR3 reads CASSQDLSVDEQYF. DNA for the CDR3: TGTGCCAGCAGCCAAGATTTGTCGGTGGACGAGCAGTACTTC.

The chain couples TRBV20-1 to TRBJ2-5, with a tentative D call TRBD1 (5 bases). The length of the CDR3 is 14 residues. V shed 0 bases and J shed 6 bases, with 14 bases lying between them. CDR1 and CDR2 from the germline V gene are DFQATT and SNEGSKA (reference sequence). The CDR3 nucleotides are TGCAGTGCTAGAGATAACTACCCAGGGAAGACCCAGTACTTC. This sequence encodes CSARDNYPGKTQYF.

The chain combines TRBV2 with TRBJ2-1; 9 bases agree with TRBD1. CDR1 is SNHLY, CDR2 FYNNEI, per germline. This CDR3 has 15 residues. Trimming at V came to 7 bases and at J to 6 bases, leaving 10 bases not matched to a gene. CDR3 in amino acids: CASTPGQGAPNEQFF. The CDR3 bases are TGTGCCAGCACTCCGGGACAGGGAGCCCCCAATGAGCAGTTCTTC. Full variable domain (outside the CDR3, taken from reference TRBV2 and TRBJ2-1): EPEVTQTPSHQVTQMGQEVILRCVPISNHLYFYWYRQILGQKVEFLVSFYNNEISEKSEIFDDQFSVERPDGSNFTLKIRSTKLEDSAMYFCASTPGQGAPNEQFFGPGTRLTVL.

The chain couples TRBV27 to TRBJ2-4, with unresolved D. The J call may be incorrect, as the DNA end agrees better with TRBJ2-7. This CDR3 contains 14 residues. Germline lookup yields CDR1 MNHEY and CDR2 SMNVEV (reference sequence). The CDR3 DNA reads TGTGCCAGCAGTTTATATGGACGGTCCTACGAGCAGTACTTC. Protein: CASSLYGRSYEQYF.

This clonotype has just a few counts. The CDR3 bases are TGCAGTGCTAGAGTCGGGGACGACACCTACGAGCAGTACTTC. Residues: CSARVGDDTYEQYF. This sequence joins TRBV20-1 and TRBJ2-7; D might be TRBD1 or TRBD2, each matching 5 bases. Trimming took off 1 base at V and 2 bases at J, with 12 bases between the two ends. Germline CDR1 and CDR2: DFQATT and SNEGSKA (reference sequence). This CDR3 is built from 14 residues.

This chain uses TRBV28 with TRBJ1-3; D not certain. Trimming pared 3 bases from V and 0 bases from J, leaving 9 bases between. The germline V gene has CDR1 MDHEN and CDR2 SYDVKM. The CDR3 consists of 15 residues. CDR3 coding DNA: TGTGCCAGCAGTTTGCTCCCCTCCTCTGGAAACACCATATATTTT. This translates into CASSLLPSSGNTIYF.

DNA of the CDR3: TGTGCCAGCAGCCGAGACCCAAACCGGGCGTTCTTC. It specifies CASSRDPNRAFF. The rearrangement joins TRBV5-5 to TRBJ2-1, with no clear D. Deletions cut 4 bases from V and 15 bases from J, with 17 bases between. CDR1 and CDR2 from the germline V gene are SGHKS and YYEKEE (reference sequence). This CDR3 spans 12 amino acids. The entire variable domain, with the rest obtained from reference TRBV5-5 and TRBJ2-1, is as follows: DAGVTQSPTHLIKTRGQQVTLRCSPISGHKSVSWYQQVLGQGPQFIFQYYEKEERGRGNFPDRFSARQFPNYSSELNVNALLLGDSALYLCASSRDPNRAFFGPGTRLTVL.

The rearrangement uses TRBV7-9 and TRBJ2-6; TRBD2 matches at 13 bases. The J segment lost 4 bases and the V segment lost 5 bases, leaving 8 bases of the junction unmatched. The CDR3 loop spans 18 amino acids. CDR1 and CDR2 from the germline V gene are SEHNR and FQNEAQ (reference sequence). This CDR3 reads CASSPGLAGKSGANVLTF. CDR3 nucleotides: TGTGCCAGCAGCCCGGGACTAGCGGGAAAATCAGGGGCCAACGTCCTGACTTTC.

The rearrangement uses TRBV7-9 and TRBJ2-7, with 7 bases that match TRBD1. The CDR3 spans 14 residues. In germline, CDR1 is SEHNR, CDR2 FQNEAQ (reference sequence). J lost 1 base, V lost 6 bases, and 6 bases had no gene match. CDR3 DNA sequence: TGTGCCAGCAGACGTCAGGGGGAGTCCTACGAGCAGTACTTC. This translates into CASRRQGESYEQYF.

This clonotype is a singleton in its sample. CDR3 sequence: CATSWGGTGGYYEQYF. CDR3 nucleotide sequence: TGTGCCACCAGCTGGGGGGGGACAGGGGGCTACTACGAGCAGTACTTC. The genes are TRBV15 and TRBJ2-7; 12 nucleotides align to TRBD1. The ends lost 5 bases at V and 3 bases at J; junction bases unmatched: 8. The CDR3 totals 16 residues. Looked up from germline, CDR1 is LNHNV and CDR2 is YYDKDF (reference sequence).

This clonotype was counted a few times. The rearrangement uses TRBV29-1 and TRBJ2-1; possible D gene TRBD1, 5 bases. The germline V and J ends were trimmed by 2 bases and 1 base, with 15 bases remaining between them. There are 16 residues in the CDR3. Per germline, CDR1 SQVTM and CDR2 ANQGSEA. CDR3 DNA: TGCAGCGTTGAACCCGACAGAAGAGAATCCTACAATGAGCAGTTCTTC. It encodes CSVEPDRRESYNEQFF.